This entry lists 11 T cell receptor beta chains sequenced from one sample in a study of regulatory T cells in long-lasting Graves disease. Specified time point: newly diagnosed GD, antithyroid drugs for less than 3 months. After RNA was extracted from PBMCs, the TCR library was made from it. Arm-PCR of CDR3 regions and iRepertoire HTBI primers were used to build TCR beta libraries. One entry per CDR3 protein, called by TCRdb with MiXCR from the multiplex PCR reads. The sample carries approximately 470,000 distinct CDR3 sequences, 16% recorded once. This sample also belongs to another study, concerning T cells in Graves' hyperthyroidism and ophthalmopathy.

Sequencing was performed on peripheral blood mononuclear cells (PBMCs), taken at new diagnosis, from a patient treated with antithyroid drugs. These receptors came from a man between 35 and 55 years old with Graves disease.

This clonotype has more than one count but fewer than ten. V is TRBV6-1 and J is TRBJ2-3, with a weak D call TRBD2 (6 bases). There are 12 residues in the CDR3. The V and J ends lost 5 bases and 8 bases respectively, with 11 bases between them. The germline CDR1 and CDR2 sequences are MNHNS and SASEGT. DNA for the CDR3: TGTGCCAGCAGTACAGTGGGAGGTACGCAGTATTTT. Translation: CASSTVGGTQYF.

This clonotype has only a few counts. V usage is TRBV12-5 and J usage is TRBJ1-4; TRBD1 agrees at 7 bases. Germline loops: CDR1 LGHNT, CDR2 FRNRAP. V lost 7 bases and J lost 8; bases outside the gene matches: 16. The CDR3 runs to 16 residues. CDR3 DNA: TGTGCTAGTGCCCCCACAGGGGACTGGGTGAGGGAAAAACTGTTTTTT. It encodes CASAPTGDWVREKLFF.

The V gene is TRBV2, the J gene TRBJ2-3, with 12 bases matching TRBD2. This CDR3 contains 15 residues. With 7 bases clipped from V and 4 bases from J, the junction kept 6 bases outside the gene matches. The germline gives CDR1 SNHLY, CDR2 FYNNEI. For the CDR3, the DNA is TGTGCCAGCAACCGACTAGCGGGAGTCCCAGATACGCAGTATTTT. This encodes CASNRLAGVPDTQYF.

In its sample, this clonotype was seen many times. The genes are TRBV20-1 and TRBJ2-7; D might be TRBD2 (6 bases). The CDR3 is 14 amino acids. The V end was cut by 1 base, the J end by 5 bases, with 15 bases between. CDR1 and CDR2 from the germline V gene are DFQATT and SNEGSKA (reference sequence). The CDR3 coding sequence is TGCAGTGCTAGAGGGGAAACTAGCCAAAACGAGCAGTACTTC. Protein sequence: CSARGETSQNEQYF.

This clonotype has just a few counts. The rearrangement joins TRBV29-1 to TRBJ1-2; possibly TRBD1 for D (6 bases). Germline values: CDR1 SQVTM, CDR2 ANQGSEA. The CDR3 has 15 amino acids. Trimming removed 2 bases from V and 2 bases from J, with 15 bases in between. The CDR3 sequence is CSVELWDTQNYGYTF. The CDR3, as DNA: TGCAGCGTTGAATTATGGGACACCCAGAACTATGGCTACACCTTC.

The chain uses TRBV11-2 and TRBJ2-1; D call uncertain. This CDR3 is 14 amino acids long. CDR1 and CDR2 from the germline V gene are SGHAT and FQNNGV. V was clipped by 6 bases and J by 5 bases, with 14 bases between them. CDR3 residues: CASSTGPTDNEQFF. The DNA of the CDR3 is TGTGCCAGCAGTACCGGGCCCACCGACAATGAGCAGTTCTTC.

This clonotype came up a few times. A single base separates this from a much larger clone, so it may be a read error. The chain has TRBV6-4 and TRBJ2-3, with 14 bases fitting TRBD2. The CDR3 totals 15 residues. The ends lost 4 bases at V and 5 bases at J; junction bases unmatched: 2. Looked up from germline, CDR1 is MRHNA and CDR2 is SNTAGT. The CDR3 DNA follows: TGTGCCAGCAGTGGCGGGACTAGCGGGAGAGATACGCAGTATTTT. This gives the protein CASSGGTSGRDTQYF.

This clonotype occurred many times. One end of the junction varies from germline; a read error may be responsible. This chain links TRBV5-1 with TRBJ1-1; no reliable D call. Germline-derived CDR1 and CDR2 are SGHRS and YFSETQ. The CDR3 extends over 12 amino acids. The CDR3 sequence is CASSLDRTEAFF. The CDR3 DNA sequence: TGTGCCAGCAGCCTCGATCGCACTGAAGCTTTCTTT.

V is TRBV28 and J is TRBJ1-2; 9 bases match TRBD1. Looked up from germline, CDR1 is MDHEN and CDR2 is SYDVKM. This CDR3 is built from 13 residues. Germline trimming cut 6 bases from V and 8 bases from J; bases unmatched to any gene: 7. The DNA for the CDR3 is TGTGCCAGCAGCCGAACAGGGGGCAGGGGCTACACCTTC. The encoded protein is CASSRTGGRGYTF.

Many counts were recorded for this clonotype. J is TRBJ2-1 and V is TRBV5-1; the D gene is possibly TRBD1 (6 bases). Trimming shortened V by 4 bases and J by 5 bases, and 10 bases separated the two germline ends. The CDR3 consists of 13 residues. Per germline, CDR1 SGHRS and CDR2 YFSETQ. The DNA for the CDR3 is TGCGCCAGCAGCATGACAGGACACAATGAGCAGTTCTTC. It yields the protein CASSMTGHNEQFF.

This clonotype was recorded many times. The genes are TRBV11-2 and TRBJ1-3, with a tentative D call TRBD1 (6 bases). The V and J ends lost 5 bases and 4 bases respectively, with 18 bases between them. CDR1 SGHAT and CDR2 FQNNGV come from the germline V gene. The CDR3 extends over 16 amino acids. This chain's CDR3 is CASSQNRRGSGNTIYF. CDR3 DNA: TGTGCCAGCAGCCAGAACCGCAGGGGTTCAGGAAACACCATATATTTT. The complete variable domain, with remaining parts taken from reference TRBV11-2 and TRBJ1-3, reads EAGVAQSPRYKIIEKRQSVAFWCNPISGHATLYWYQQILGQGPKLLIQFQNNGVVDDSQLPKDRFSAERLKGVDSTLKIQPAKLEDSAVYLCASSQNRRGSGNTIYFGEGSWLTVV.